This T cell receptor (beta chain) came from a study of blood T cell repertoires in COVID-19. V shed 4 bases and J shed 4 bases, with 21 bases lying between them. CDR3 length equals 17 residues. The V gene's germline CDR1 is SGDLS and CDR2 YYNGEE. Method: immunoSEQ multiplex PCR; TCRdb's copy keeps in-frame clones and lacks some. The sample includes hundreds of thousands of clones, around nine tenths of them seen just once. This clonotype was obtained from a woman younger than 35 who had recovered from COVID-19. The V call is TRBV9, the J call TRBJ1-3; maybe TRBD1 (5 bases). The sequenced sample was peripheral blood. CDR3 coding DNA: TGTGCCAGCAGCACAGGAATAGGGGCCACAACCGGAAACACCATATATTTT. Its translation is CASSTGIGATTGNTIYF.